The present entry profiles one T cell receptor beta chain with its context. Its antigen remains unknown. Using immunoSEQ multiplex PCR, the repertoire was profiled, and TCRdb retains in-frame clones only, with some absent. This repertoire shows approximately 200,000 clones, around three quarters found once; its top ten account for roughly 12%. The data derive from a study of cytotoxic CD8 clonotypes in ibrutinib-treated CLL. Across the whole study: Over 10 relapsed/refractory, some 14 treatment-naive; around 18 IGHV unmutated.

In germline, CDR1 is SGHTA, CDR2 FQGNSA. With 5 bases clipped from V and 1 base from J, the junction kept 4 bases outside the gene matches. The CDR3 is 14 amino acids. Study-wide results and caveats: Public clonotypes proved infrequent, and on treatment they shrank or remained steady. Sampling times (in sustained-remission versus progressing patients) were not the same.

This chain uses TRBV7-2 with TRBJ2-7; 8 nucleotides align to TRBD2. This sample comprised PBMCs, obtained after 24 months of ibrutinib treatment. The receptor was isolated from a human donor with chronic lymphocytic leukemia. The CDR3 loop reads CASSTTSGSYEQYF. In DNA, the CDR3 is TGTGCCAGCAGCACCACTAGCGGTTCCTACGAGCAGTACTTC.